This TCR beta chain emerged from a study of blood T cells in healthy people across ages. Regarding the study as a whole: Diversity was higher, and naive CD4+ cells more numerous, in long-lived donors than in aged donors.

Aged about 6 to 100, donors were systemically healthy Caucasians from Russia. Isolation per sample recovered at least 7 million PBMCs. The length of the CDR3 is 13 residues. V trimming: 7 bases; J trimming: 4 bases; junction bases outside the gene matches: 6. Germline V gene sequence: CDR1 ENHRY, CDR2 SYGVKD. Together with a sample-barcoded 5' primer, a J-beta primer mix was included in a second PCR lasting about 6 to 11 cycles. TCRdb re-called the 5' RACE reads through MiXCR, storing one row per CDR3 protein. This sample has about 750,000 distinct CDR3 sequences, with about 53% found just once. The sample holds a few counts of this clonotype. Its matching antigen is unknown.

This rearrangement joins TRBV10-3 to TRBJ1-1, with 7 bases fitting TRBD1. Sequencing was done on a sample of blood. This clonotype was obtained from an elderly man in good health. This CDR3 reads CAITPTGVTEAFF. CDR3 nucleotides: TGTGCCATCACCCCAACAGGGGTCACTGAAGCTTTCTTT.